This T cell receptor beta chain was observed in a study of blood T cell repertoires in COVID-19 (dated by TCRdb to 2020 to 2022). Concerning the study at large: The collaborator samples originated in the United States, Italy and Spain and spanned the acute and convalescent phases of COVID-19. The repertoires were released in a freely available public database meant as a resource for research on the immune response to SARS-CoV-2. The dataset comprised deeply sampled blood TCRbeta repertoires from subjects exposed to, actively infected with, or recovered from COVID-19. Where available, HLA class I and class II types were taken from metadata supplied by the sample provider and were not determined by assay-based typing. The material from the prospective study consisted of cDNA or gDNA derived from T cells, B-cell-depleted T cells, or PBMCs. A de-identified subject ID, COVID-19 status, age in years and sex were almost always included in the sample metadata. Samples came from the ongoing ImmuneRACE study (first 160 participants) plus 1,254 subjects from 6 global collaborators.

Collaborating institutions collected whole blood in K2EDTA tubes following their own protocols. For TCRbeta analysis, collaborator samples were shipped as frozen whole blood, as isolated PBMCs, or as DNA extracted from either sample type. The full study reports these points: The amount of clinical and demographic metadata varied by source and participant and was provided uncurated.

TCRbeta CDR3 regions were amplified from genomic DNA by means of the immunoSEQ Assay, a bias-controlled multiplex PCR. Processing in the source paper ran as follows. Nucleated cell counts per sample were estimated from amplification of reference gene primers within the assay. To quantify the absolute abundance of each unique TCRbeta CDR3 rearrangement, sequence reads were collapsed and filtered. Productive Simpson clonality was computed per sample as the square root of Simpson's diversity index over productive rearrangements. Not all clones reach the TCRdb copy of this immuneACCESS table, which keeps in-frame sequences only. Checked studies attribute under half of the gap to unresolved V genes and leave the rest unexplained. V and J calls and clone size are as listed in that table; D and trimming were resolved from the DNA. This sample comprises around 85,000 clones, more than 75% of them detected only once. Approximately 8% of the sample is taken by the ten largest.

This clone was seen ten or more times. Which antigen it targets is not known. No base quality values were provided; no much bigger clone lies one nucleotide off. The same CDR3 also results from other DNA sequences found in this sample. CDR1 and CDR2, looked up from the germline V gene, are MNHEY and SVGAGI. V is trimmed back by 0 bases and J by 5 bases, and the junction contains 8 bases that no gene match accounts for. There are 16 amino acids in the CDR3, from cysteine to phenylalanine inclusive. This entry keeps only the CDR3 DNA: 48 bases, framed from base 1. The rearranged segments are TRBV6-5 and TRBJ1-2, with 8 bases matching TRBD1. This receptor was taken from a man aged 45-65 years with active COVID-19. Sequenced material: peripheral blood. The sequence in DNA is TGTGCCAGCAGTTACTCGAGAACAGGGGGAGGATATGGCTACACCTTC. Its amino acids are CASSYSRTGGGYGYTF.